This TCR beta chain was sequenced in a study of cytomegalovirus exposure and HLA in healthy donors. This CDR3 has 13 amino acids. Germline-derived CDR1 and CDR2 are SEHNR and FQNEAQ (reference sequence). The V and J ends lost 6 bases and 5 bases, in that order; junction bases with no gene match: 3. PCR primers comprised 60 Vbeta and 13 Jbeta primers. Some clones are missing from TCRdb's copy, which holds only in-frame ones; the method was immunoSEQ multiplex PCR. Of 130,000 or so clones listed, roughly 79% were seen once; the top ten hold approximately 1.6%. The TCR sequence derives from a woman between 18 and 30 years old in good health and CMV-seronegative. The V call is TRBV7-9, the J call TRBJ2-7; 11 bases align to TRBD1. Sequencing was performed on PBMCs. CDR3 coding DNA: TGTGCCAGCAGGGGACAGGGGGGCGACGAGCAGTACTTC. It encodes CASRGQGGDEQYF. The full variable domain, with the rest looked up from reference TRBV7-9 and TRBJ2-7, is DTGVSQNPRHKITKRGQNVTFRCDPISEHNRLYWYRQTLGQGPEFLTYFQNEAQLEKSRLLSDRFSAERPKGSFSTLEIQRTEQGDSAMYLCASRGQGGDEQYFGPGTRLTVT.